This TCR beta chain was identified during a study of cytomegalovirus exposure and HLA in healthy donors. Some clones are missing from TCRdb's copy, which holds only in-frame ones; the method was immunoSEQ multiplex PCR. The table lists approximately 170,000 clones, 85% of them singletons. Germline-derived CDR1 and CDR2 are MNHEY and SVGAGI. This CDR3 has 13 amino acids. Losses at the gene ends were 10 bases for V and 0 bases for J; bases not matched to a gene: 4. The chain couples TRBV6-5 to TRBJ2-7, with 9 positions matching TRBD1. The source of this sequence is a man between 18 and 35 years old in good health and CMV-seropositive. Sequencing was carried out using PBMCs. The CDR3, as DNA: TGTGCCACCCTGGACAGGGGCTCCTACGAGCAGTACTTC. It translates to CATLDRGSYEQYF.